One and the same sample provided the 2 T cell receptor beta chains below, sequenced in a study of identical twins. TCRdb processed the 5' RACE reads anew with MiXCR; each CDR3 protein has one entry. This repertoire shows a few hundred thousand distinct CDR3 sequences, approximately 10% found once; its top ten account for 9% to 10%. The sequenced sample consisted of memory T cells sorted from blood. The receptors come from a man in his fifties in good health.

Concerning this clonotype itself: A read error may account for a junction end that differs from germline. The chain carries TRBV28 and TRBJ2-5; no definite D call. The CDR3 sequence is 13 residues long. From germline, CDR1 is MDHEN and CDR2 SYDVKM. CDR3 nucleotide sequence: TGCGGCAGCAAGGGAATGTACCAAGAGACCCAGTACTTC. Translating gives CGSKGMYQETQYF.

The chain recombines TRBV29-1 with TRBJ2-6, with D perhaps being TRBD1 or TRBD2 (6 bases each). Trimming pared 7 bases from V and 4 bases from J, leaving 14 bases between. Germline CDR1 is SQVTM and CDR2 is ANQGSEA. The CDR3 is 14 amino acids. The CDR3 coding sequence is TGCAGCGCCGAGGGGGGTAGCGGGGCCAACGTCCTGACTTTC. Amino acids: CSAEGGSGANVLTF.